These 27 T cell receptor beta chains originate from one sample sequenced in a study of shared clonotypes between healthy human individuals. The protocol was immunoSEQ multiplex PCR, while the TCRdb copy is restricted to in-frame clones and leaves out a portion. The data show millions of clones, with 85% to 95% seen just once and 1.5% to 2% held by the top ten. Terminally differentiated effector memory CD45RA+ cells were excluded from the naive CD8 cells, which were CD45RO-negative and positively selected for CCR7. Sequencing used naive CD8+ T cells from PBMCs. The receptors originated from a man aged 18-30 years in good health. Some clones in this sample may be carry-over from other donors' samples.

The CDR3 loop is CASLAFPGEKLFF. Written as DNA, the CDR3 is TGTGCCAGCCTGGCCTTTCCCGGCGAAAAACTGTTTTTT. The genes are TRBV27 and TRBJ1-4; unclear D gene. This CDR3 has 13 amino acids. Germline V lookup: CDR1 MNHEY, CDR2 SMNVEV (reference sequence). Trimming pared 8 bases from V and 8 bases from J, leaving 15 bases between.

This chain uses TRBV28 with TRBJ2-2; the D is unclear. The CDR3 is made up of 13 amino acids. V shed 7 bases and J shed 8 bases, with 14 bases lying between them. Germline assignment: CDR1 MDHEN and CDR2 SYDVKM. The CDR3 sequence is CASNPRNAGELFF. The DNA for the CDR3 is TGTGCCAGCAATCCGCGAAACGCGGGGGAGCTGTTTTTT. The full variable domain, completed using reference TRBV28 and TRBJ2-2, is DVKVTQSSRYLVKRTGEKVFLECVQDMDHENMFWYRQDPGLGLRLIYFSYDVKMKEKGDIPEGYSVSREKKERFSLILESASTNQTSMYLCASNPRNAGELFFGEGSRLTVL.

J is TRBJ2-7 and V is TRBV5-6; 9 bases fit TRBD1. From germline, CDR1 is SGHDT and CDR2 YYEEEE. The CDR3 contains 15 residues. Trimming cost V 3 bases and J 1 base; bases outside gene matches: 5. This chain's CDR3 is CASSSAGTGSYEQYF. As DNA, the CDR3 is TGTGCCAGCAGCTCGGCCGGGACAGGGTCCTACGAGCAGTACTTC. Looking up the rest from reference TRBV5-6 and TRBJ2-7 gives the full variable domain: DAGVTQSPTHLIKTRGQQVTLRCSPKSGHDTVSWYQQALGQGPQFIFQYYEEEERQRGNFPDRFSGHQFPNYSSELNVNALLLGDSALYLCASSSAGTGSYEQYFGPGTRLTVT.

The chain carries TRBV29-1 and TRBJ2-1; 9 nucleotides agree with TRBD2. Germline V gene sequence: CDR1 SQVTM, CDR2 ANQGSEA. The CDR3 covers 16 residues. V shed 6 bases, J shed 4 bases, and the junction held 13 bases outside the gene matches. This chain's CDR3 is CSVRVGGRGAYNEQFF. The CDR3 DNA follows: TGCAGCGTGCGTGTTGGCGGGAGGGGGGCTTACAATGAGCAGTTCTTC.

This rearrangement joins TRBV29-1 to TRBJ2-2; TRBD2 matches 9 bases. V shed 1 base and J 8 bases; nucleotides not matched to a gene: 11. The germline gives CDR1 SQVTM, CDR2 ANQGSEA. This CDR3 contains 16 residues. The chain's CDR3 is CSVEGGLSGSIGELFF. The CDR3 DNA follows: TGCAGCGTTGAAGGGGGCCTTAGCGGGAGTATAGGGGAGCTGTTTTTT.

V is TRBV28 and J is TRBJ1-4, with D uncertain. The CDR3 contains 14 residues. From germline, CDR1 is MDHEN and CDR2 SYDVKM. Trimming stripped 7 bases from V and 0 bases from J, with 9 bases between. The CDR3 is CASTGVATNEKLFF. In DNA, the CDR3 is TGTGCCAGCACAGGAGTTGCAACTAATGAAAAACTGTTTTTT.

The J gene is TRBJ2-1, the V gene TRBV9; D uncertain. Germline V gives CDR1 SGDLS, CDR2 YYNGEE. V lost 2 bases, J lost 3 bases, and 9 bases lay in between. This CDR3 contains 14 residues. The CDR3 sequence: CASSVDGNYNEQFF. CDR3 sequence (DNA): TGTGCCAGCAGCGTCGACGGAAACTACAATGAGCAGTTCTTC.

This clone was counted once. The rearrangement joins TRBV5-6 to TRBJ2-3; D may be TRBD1 (6 bases). Germline assignment: CDR1 SGHDT and CDR2 YYEEEE. V was trimmed by 4 bases and J by 5 bases, leaving 14 bases between them. The CDR3 loop spans 14 amino acids. The CDR3 nucleotides read TGTGCCAGCAGCCCGGACAGCACTATAGATACGCAGTATTTT. It encodes CASSPDSTIDTQYF.

J is TRBJ2-1 and V is TRBV27; TRBD2 matches at 8 bases. This CDR3 is built from 16 residues. Germline V gene sequence: CDR1 MNHEY, CDR2 SMNVEV (reference sequence). V dropped 5 bases and J dropped 5; count of bases not matched to a gene: 11. CDR3 amino acids: CASSTSAGVVHNEQFF. The CDR3 DNA reads as TGTGCCAGCAGTACTTCAGCGGGGGTAGTTCACAATGAGCAGTTCTTC.

The chain combines TRBV27 with TRBJ2-7; 11 bases agree with TRBD2. The CDR3 is 16 residues long. V dropped 5 bases and J dropped 2; count of bases not matched to a gene: 8. CDR1 is MNHEY and CDR2 is SMNVEV in the germline V gene (reference sequence). The CDR3 DNA reads as TGTGCCAGCAGTCCGACGGGGACTAGCGGAACCTACGAGCAGTACTTC. Translation gives CASSPTGTSGTYEQYF.

The V gene is TRBV7-9, the J gene TRBJ2-7; D gene unclear. Trimming took off 7 bases at V and 5 bases at J, with 18 bases between the two ends. There are 14 residues in the CDR3. Germline V gene lookup returns CDR1 SEHNR and CDR2 FQNEAQ (reference sequence). The CDR3 sequence is CASTTLPVPHEQYF. In DNA form, the CDR3 reads TGTGCCAGCACTACGCTTCCCGTGCCCCACGAGCAGTACTTC.

CDR3 sequence: CASSEAAGGTDTQYF. DNA of the CDR3: TGTGCCAGCAGTGAGGCGGCAGGGGGAACAGATACGCAGTATTTT. This chain connects TRBV25-1 to TRBJ2-3, with TRBD1 identical over 7 bases. The CDR3 consists of 15 residues. CDR1 and CDR2 from the germline V gene are MGHDK and SYGVNS. The V segment lost 3 bases and the J segment 3 bases; nucleotides outside the gene matches: 6.

The sample holds one count of this clone. The chain joins TRBV5-1 to TRBJ2-7; no clear D. Germline lookup yields CDR1 SGHRS and CDR2 YFSETQ. Trimming removed 2 bases from V and 2 bases from J, with 8 bases in between. The CDR3 covers 13 residues. The CDR3 sequence: CASSFFPTYEQYF. The CDR3 DNA is TGCGCCAGCAGCTTTTTCCCAACCTACGAGCAGTACTTC.

In regard to this clone: Other DNA sequences in the same sample also yield this CDR3. This chain links TRBV5-1 with TRBJ2-1; 7 bases are a match to TRBD1. The CDR3 contains 11 residues. The germline CDR1 and CDR2 sequences are SGHRS and YFSETQ. The trim removed 2 bases at V and 13 bases at J, leaving 3 bases unmatched. CDR3 bases: TGCGCCAGCAGCTTAGGGACAGAACAGTTCTTC. Its protein is CASSLGTEQFF.

The rearrangement uses TRBV9 and TRBJ2-3, with D maybe TRBD2 (5 bases). The CDR3 is made up of 14 amino acids. V gave up 3 bases and J gave up 4 bases, with 12 bases separating them. CDR1 is SGDLS, CDR2 YYNGEE, per germline. The CDR3: CASSAYGVADTQYF. CDR3 coding DNA: TGTGCCAGCAGCGCATACGGGGTTGCAGATACGCAGTATTTT.

The rearrangement joins TRBV2 to TRBJ2-7, with D uncertain. Germline CDR1 reads SNHLY; CDR2 reads FYNNEI. There are 16 residues in the CDR3. V was cut by 3 bases and J by 2 bases, with 17 bases left in between. The CDR3 coding sequence is TGTGCCAGCAGTGAGGGGTTGGCGGTATCGACCTACGAGCAGTACTTC. Its translation is CASSEGLAVSTYEQYF.

In this sample, this clone turned up once. The chain uses TRBV5-1 and TRBJ2-1; the D gene is possibly TRBD1 (5 bases). The CDR3 consists of 16 residues. The germline CDR1 and CDR2 sequences are SGHRS and YFSETQ. V was cut by 3 bases and J by 5 bases, with 18 bases left in between. The CDR3 is CASSSTEAGKDNEQFF. The DNA for the CDR3 is TGCGCCAGCAGCTCCACAGAGGCAGGGAAAGACAATGAGCAGTTCTTC. Full variable domain (remainder filled in from reference TRBV5-1 and TRBJ2-1): KAGVTQTPRYLIKTRGQQVTLSCSPISGHRSVSWYQQTPGQGLQFLFEYFSETQRNKGNFPGRFSGRQFSNSRSEMNVSTLELGDSALYLCASSSTEAGKDNEQFFGPGTRLTVL.

This rearrangement joins TRBV27 to TRBJ2-7; 8 positions match TRBD1. Germline V gene data show CDR1 as MNHEY and CDR2 as SMNVEV (reference sequence). This CDR3 is 14 amino acids long. V shed 6 bases and J 7 bases; nucleotides not matched to a gene: 11. CDR3: CASSKTGASVEQYF. In DNA, the CDR3 is TGTGCCAGCAGCAAGACAGGGGCCTCTGTGGAGCAGTACTTC.

The chain links TRBV4-2 to TRBJ1-1; 7 nucleotides line up with TRBD1. V lost 1 base, J lost 7 bases, and 9 bases stayed unmatched. Germline V gives CDR1 LGHNA, CDR2 YNFKEQ. The CDR3 loop spans 15 amino acids. The CDR3 DNA is TGTGCCAGCAGCCAAGCCCCGGGACAGCCCCGTGAAGCTTTCTTT. Amino acids: CASSQAPGQPREAFF.

V is TRBV6-5 and J is TRBJ2-7, with D unresolved. This CDR3 has 15 amino acids. Trimming stripped 6 bases from V and 0 bases from J, with 15 bases between. The germline V gene encodes CDR1 MNHEY and CDR2 SVGAGI. The CDR3 reads CASSYTEGPSYEQYF. DNA of the CDR3: TGTGCCAGCAGCTATACCGAAGGGCCCTCCTACGAGCAGTACTTC.

The chain links TRBV7-9 to TRBJ2-1, with 10 bases aligning to TRBD2. Per the germline V gene, CDR1 is SEHNR and CDR2 is FQNEAQ (reference sequence). The CDR3 extends over 16 amino acids. J was trimmed by 0 bases and V by 6 bases; bases with no gene match: 5. The CDR3 DNA reads as TGTGCCAGCAGGGCCGCTAGCGGGAGCTCCTACAATGAGCAGTTCTTC. It specifies CASRAASGSSYNEQFF.

The chain combines TRBV29-1 with TRBJ2-1; tentative D call: TRBD2 (6 bases). From germline, CDR1 is SQVTM and CDR2 ANQGSEA. The CDR3 runs 15 residues. The V end lost 7 bases, the J end lost 2 bases, and 18 bases lay between the germline ends. The CDR3: CSGHRRGGPYNEQFF. The CDR3 DNA reads TGCAGCGGGCACAGGAGAGGAGGGCCCTACAATGAGCAGTTCTTC.

The chain carries TRBV5-6 and TRBJ1-5; 9 bases fit TRBD1. This CDR3 is 16 amino acids long. Germline assignment: CDR1 SGHDT and CDR2 YYEEEE. The V segment lost 3 bases and the J segment 6 bases; nucleotides outside the gene matches: 10. The CDR3 coding sequence is TGTGCCAGCAGCTGGGGTACAGGGGGCGCGGGTCAGCCCCAGCATTTT. Translating gives CASSWGTGGAGQPQHF.

The chain carries TRBV7-9 and TRBJ2-5; D gene unclear. The CDR3 runs to 17 residues. Trimming took 5 bases from V and 3 from J, leaving 22 bases between them. Germline loops: CDR1 SEHNR, CDR2 FQNEAQ (reference sequence). The CDR3 loop is CASSPPTPAPTKETQYF. CDR3 DNA sequence: TGTGCCAGCAGCCCCCCGACCCCCGCGCCTACTAAAGAGACCCAGTACTTC. Full variable domain (outside the CDR3, taken from reference TRBV7-9 and TRBJ2-5): DTGVSQNPRHKITKRGQNVTFRCDPISEHNRLYWYRQTLGQGPEFLTYFQNEAQLEKSRLLSDRFSAERPKGSFSTLEIQRTEQGDSAMYLCASSPPTPAPTKETQYFGPGTRLLVL.

The V gene is TRBV29-1, the J gene TRBJ2-7; no firm D call. V shed 4 bases and J shed 0 bases, with 7 bases lying between them. The germline CDR1 and CDR2 sequences are SQVTM and ANQGSEA. The CDR3 totals 12 residues. CDR3 in amino acids: CSVVLSSYEQYF. The CDR3, as DNA: TGCAGCGTTGTCTTAAGCTCCTACGAGCAGTACTTC.

The chain has TRBV7-8 and TRBJ2-3; 11 nucleotides align to TRBD1. Losses at the gene ends were 7 bases for V and 3 bases for J; bases not matched to a gene: 9. Germline V lookup: CDR1 SGHVS, CDR2 FQNEAQ. The CDR3 contains 16 residues. The CDR3 sequence is CASTYSGTGGTDTQYF. In DNA, the CDR3 is TGTGCCAGCACCTATAGCGGGACAGGGGGTACAGATACGCAGTATTTT.

The J gene is TRBJ1-1, the V gene TRBV5-1, with no clear D. The CDR3 has 14 residues. Between the trimmed V and J ends, which lost 4 bases and 2 bases, there was a span of 12 bases. The germline gives CDR1 SGHRS, CDR2 YFSETQ. The CDR3 sequence: CASSQGRGNTEAFF. The CDR3 nucleotides read TGCGCCAGCAGCCAAGGACGCGGAAACACTGAAGCTTTCTTT.